This T cell receptor beta chain was sequenced during a study of T cell responses to AZD1222 COVID-19 vaccine. Overall study results and limits: In a largely white British group with more females than males, clonal diversity was possibly underestimated.

Assay used: immunoSEQ multiplex PCR; TCRdb lists only in-frame clones, some missing. Of over 130,000 clones in the sample, roughly nine tenths were seen once. CDR3 length: 13 amino acids. Trimming cost V 6 bases and J 1 base, with 9 bases left between them. The germline gives CDR1 MGHDK, CDR2 SYGVNS. A word on this clone: Its specificity is not known.

This specimen was peripheral blood, taken 28 days after the second AZD1222 dose. The chain recombines TRBV25-1 with TRBJ1-1; D gene unclear. The TCR sequence derives from an adult who received the AZD1222 COVID-19 vaccine. This CDR3 reads CASSVHQNTEAFF. CDR3 in DNA: TGTGCCAGCAGCGTACACCAGAACACTGAAGCTTTCTTT.